This T cell receptor beta chain originates from a study of shared clonotypes between healthy human individuals. Germline loops: CDR1 SEHNR, CDR2 FQNEAQ (reference sequence). The V gene end was trimmed by 5 bases and the J gene end by 4 bases; junction bases not matched to a gene: 7. The CDR3 spans 17 residues. Over several immunoSEQ plates, each subset's genomic DNA was distributed in even portions. TCRdb keeps only in-frame clones here, not all; method: immunoSEQ multiplex PCR. Seen here are about 690,000 clones, 90% observed once, and the top ten hold 34%. The specimen sequenced was memory CD8+ T cells from PBMCs. As for subset: CD45RO+ cells pooled with CCR7-negative TemRA cells. The TCR was taken from a man younger than 30 in good health. Some clones in this sample may be carry-over from other donors' samples. This sequence joins TRBV7-9 and TRBJ2-1; 14 bases are a match to TRBD2. The CDR3 sequence is CASSRGTSGRRYNEQFF. CDR3 bases: TGTGCCAGCAGCCGAGGGACTAGCGGGAGAAGGTACAATGAGCAGTTCTTC.